Each of the 9 T cell receptor beta chains below was sequenced from the same sample in a study of technical replicates of blood from a handful of donors. Some clones are missing from TCRdb's copy, which holds only in-frame ones; the method was immunoSEQ multiplex PCR. The repertoire holds 80,000 to 95,000 clones, with 90% to 95% as singletons. Material for sequencing was T cells isolated from PBMCs. Source of these receptors: a human donor in good health.

The chain combines TRBV28 with TRBJ1-5; 11 nucleotides align to TRBD1. Germline V gene sequence: CDR1 MDHEN, CDR2 SYDVKM. The CDR3 consists of 17 residues. V lost 3 bases to trimming and J lost 3 bases; unmatched junction nucleotides: 7. The CDR3 region is CASSLGLDRGLNQPQHF. CDR3 coding DNA: TGTGCCAGCAGTTTGGGCCTGGACAGGGGGCTCAATCAGCCCCAGCATTTT.

The chain is built from TRBV7-9 and TRBJ2-7; TRBD1 aligns across 7 bases. This CDR3 has 14 residues. Per the germline V gene, CDR1 is SEHNR and CDR2 is FQNEAQ (reference sequence). V lost 5 bases and J lost 6; bases outside the gene matches: 10. The CDR3 coding sequence is TGTGCCAGCAGCCCAGCAGGGGGACATGGCGAGCAGTACTTC. As protein: CASSPAGGHGEQYF.

The genes are TRBV10-1 and TRBJ2-7; TRBD2 might be the D (5 bases). Germline CDR1 WNHNN, CDR2 SYGVQD (reference sequence). CDR3 length: 13 amino acids. Deletions cut 2 bases from V and 6 bases from J, with 11 bases between. This chain's CDR3 is CASSEGQTSEQYF. In nucleotides, the CDR3 is TGCGCCAGCAGTGAGGGTCAAACTAGCGAGCAGTACTTC.

The gene calls are TRBV19 and TRBJ2-1; TRBD2 agrees at 14 bases. J lost 7 bases, V lost 4 bases, and 12 bases had no gene match. Germline V gene sequence: CDR1 LNHDA, CDR2 SQIVND (reference sequence). This CDR3 spans 18 amino acids. CDR3 sequence reads: CASSKGLAGATLGNEQFF. In DNA, the CDR3 is TGTGCCAGTAGTAAGGGACTAGCGGGAGCTACTCTGGGGAATGAGCAGTTCTTC.

This chain links TRBV28 with TRBJ2-5; perhaps TRBD2 as D (6 bases). V shed 9 bases and J shed 6 bases, with 20 bases lying between them. Germline V CDR1 and CDR2: MDHEN, SYDVKM. CDR3 length: 14 amino acids. Here the CDR3 reads CASQVEGPKKTQYF. Here the CDR3 DNA reads TGTGCCAGTCAAGTGGAGGGGCCCAAAAAGACCCAGTACTTC.

The rearrangement joins TRBV5-4 to TRBJ1-2; D uncertain. The CDR3 has 15 residues. The germline CDR1 and CDR2 sequences are SGHNT and YYREEE (reference sequence). Deletions cut 4 bases from V and 8 bases from J, with 21 bases between. CDR3 bases: TGTGCCAGCAGCGAAGTACCGGGAGTGGTTGTCGGCTACACCTTC. It codes for CASSEVPGVVVGYTF.

This clone was recorded only once. The V gene is TRBV11-2, the J gene TRBJ2-5; 7 nucleotides match TRBD1. V shed 5 bases, J shed 5 bases, and the junction held 8 bases outside the gene matches. The germline V gene encodes CDR1 SGHAT and CDR2 FQNNGV. The CDR3 covers 14 residues. The CDR3 is CASSVRQGGETQYF. The CDR3, as DNA: TGTGCCAGCAGCGTAAGACAGGGTGGGGAGACCCAGTACTTC.

The V call is TRBV5-6, the J call TRBJ1-2, with no clear D. The CDR3 extends over 15 amino acids. Germline V CDR1 and CDR2: SGHDT, YYEEEE. Trimming pared 0 bases from V and 4 bases from J, leaving 13 bases between. The CDR3 DNA reads TGTGCCAGCAGCTTGGTGTCAGTCCACGTCTATGGCTACACCTTC. Translated: CASSLVSVHVYGYTF.

The CDR3 sequence is CASSQGRANTIYF. In nucleotides, the CDR3 is TGTGCCAGCAGCCAGGGGCGCGCAAACACCATATATTTT. This chain uses TRBV13 with TRBJ1-3, with a weak D call TRBD1 (6 bases). Germline assignment: CDR1 PRHDT and CDR2 FYEKMQ (reference sequence). Trimming took off 5 bases at V and 6 bases at J, with 11 bases between the two ends. The CDR3 has 13 amino acids.